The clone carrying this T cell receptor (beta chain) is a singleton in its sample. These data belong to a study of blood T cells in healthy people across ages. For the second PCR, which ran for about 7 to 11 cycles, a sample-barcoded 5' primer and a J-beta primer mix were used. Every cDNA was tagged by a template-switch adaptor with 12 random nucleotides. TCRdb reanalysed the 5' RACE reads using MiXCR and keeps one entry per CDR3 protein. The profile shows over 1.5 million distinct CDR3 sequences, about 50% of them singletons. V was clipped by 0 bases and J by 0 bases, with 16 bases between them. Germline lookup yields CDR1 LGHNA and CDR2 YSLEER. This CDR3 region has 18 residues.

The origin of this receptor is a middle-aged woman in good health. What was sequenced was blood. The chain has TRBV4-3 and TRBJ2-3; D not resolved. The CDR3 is CASSQDVSRRASTDTQYF. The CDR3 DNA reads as TGCGCCAGCAGCCAAGATGTTTCCCGGCGAGCCAGCACAGATACGCAGTATTTT.